The clone carrying this TCR beta chain was found a few times. No antigen is known for it. Source material for PBMCs was 10 ml fresh peripheral blood. This entry comes from a study of T cells in Graves' hyperthyroidism and ophthalmopathy. Study-wide results and limits: Ophthalmopathy cases were set apart from stable hyperthyroidism by a 13 V-J model. Most thyroid clonotypes expanded above 0.001 appeared in blood too.

TCR beta CDR3 region amplification was performed from RNA transcripts. First-round RT-PCR with HTBI primers amplified the TCR CDR3 region. TCRdb re-called the multiplex PCR reads through MiXCR, storing one row per CDR3 protein. The table includes hundreds of thousands of distinct CDR3 sequences, 20% detected once. This receptor was identified in a man in his forties or fifties with Graves' ophthalmopathy. Material: blood.

The CDR3 DNA reads as TGTGCCACCAGTGATCCCGCATACTCTGGGGCCAACGTCCTGACTTTC. As protein: CATSDPAYSGANVLTF. The chain employs TRBV24-1 and TRBJ2-6; D is unresolved. Trimming cost V 3 bases and J 0 bases, with 8 bases left between them. The CDR3 spans 16 residues. Germline CDR1 and CDR2: KGHDR and SFDVKD.